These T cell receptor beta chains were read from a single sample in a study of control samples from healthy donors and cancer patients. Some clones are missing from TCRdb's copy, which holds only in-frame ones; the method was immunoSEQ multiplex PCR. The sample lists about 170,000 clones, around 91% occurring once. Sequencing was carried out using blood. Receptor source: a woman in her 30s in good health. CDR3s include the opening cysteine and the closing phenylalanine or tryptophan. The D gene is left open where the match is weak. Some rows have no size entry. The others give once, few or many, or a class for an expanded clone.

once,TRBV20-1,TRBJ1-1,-,CSASNRVTEAFF,TGCAGTGCTAGTAACAGGGTTACTGAAGCTTTCTTT
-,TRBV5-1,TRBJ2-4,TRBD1,CASSLAGQGGNIQYF,TGCGCCAGCAGCTTGGCGGGACAGGGAGGAAACATTCAGTACTTC
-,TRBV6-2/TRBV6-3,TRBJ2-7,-,CASSSTGTATYEQYF,TGTGCCAGCAGTTCGACCGGGACTGCTACCTACGAGCAGTACTTC
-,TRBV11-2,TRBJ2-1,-,CASSLAGNEQFF,TGTGCCAGCAGCTTAGCGGGCAATGAGCAGTTCTTC
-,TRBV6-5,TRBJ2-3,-,CASSSGVSDTQYF,TGTGCCAGCAGTTCGGGAGTCTCAGATACGCAGTATTTT
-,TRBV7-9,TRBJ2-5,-,CASSARTTGETQYF,TGTGCCAGCAGCGCCCGGACGACAGGCGAGACCCAGTACTTC
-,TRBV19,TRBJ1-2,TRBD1,CASSSSGTGSYGYTF,TGTGCCAGTAGTAGCTCCGGGACAGGGAGCTATGGCTACACCTTC
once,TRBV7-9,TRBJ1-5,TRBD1,CASSSTGTGNQPQHF,TGTGCCAGCAGCTCGACCGGGACAGGCAATCAGCCCCAGCATTTT
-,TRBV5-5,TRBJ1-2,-,CASSSDSRGYTF,TGTGCCAGCAGCAGCGACAGTCGAGGCTACACCTTC
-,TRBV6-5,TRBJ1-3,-,CASSYRAGAGNTIYF,TGTGCCAGCAGTTACAGGGCAGGGGCTGGAAACACCATATATTTT
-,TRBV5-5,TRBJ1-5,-,CASSLGTTSNQPQHF,TGTGCCAGCAGCTTAGGAACGACTAGCAATCAGCCCCAGCATTTT